These T cell receptor beta chains were read from a single sample in a study of shared clonotypes between healthy human individuals. Sequencing was performed with immunoSEQ multiplex PCR; in TCRdb, only in-frame clones are kept and a portion is missing. The data show 2,500,000 or so clones, roughly 93% seen once. The sequencing input was naive CD4+ T cells from PBMCs. These TCRs come from a man aged 18 to 30 in good health. Some clones in this sample may be carry-over from other donors' samples. Both conserved end residues are part of each CDR3. Fields, in order: clone size, V gene, J gene, D gene, CDR3 DNA, CDR3 protein. The D gene is left open where the match is weak. Some rows mark clone size as missing; the rest say once, few, many or name a class of expanded clone.

>.|TRBV11-2|TRBJ1-1|.
TGTGCCAGCAGCTTAGTAAGCCTGGTGGTAAACACTGAAGCTTTCTTT
CASSLVSLVVNTEAFF
>.|TRBV11-1|TRBJ2-7|.
TGTGCCAGCAGCCCGAAGTGGGGTGAAGAGCAGTACTTC
CASSPKWGEEQYF
>.|TRBV21-1|TRBJ2-7|.
TGTGCCAGCAGCAAAGCGCGTTTTCTTCTATACGAGCAGTACTTC
CASSKARFLLYEQYF
>.|TRBV6-4|TRBJ2-7|.
TGTGCCAGCAGTGACAGACAACAAGCCAAATACGAGCAGTACTTC
CASSDRQQAKYEQYF
>.|TRBV5-1|TRBJ1-2|TRBD1
TGCGCCAGCAGCTTCCAGGGGGCCTATGGCTACACCTTC
CASSFQGAYGYTF
>.|TRBV2|TRBJ2-1|.
TGTGCCAGCAGCGAGAAAGAACTCAATGAGCAGTTCTTC
CASSEKELNEQFF
>.|TRBV5-5|TRBJ2-1|.
TGTGCCAGCAGACGTGACACTCGGACGTTAGCCTACAATGAGCAGTTCTTC
CASRRDTRTLAYNEQFF
>.|TRBV30|TRBJ2-6|.
TGTGCCTGGGGAACTGGGGCCAACGTCCTGACTTTC
CAWGTGANVLTF
>.|TRBV5-1|TRBJ2-1|TRBD1
TGCGCCAGCAGCCTCTATGACAGGGTCAATGAGCAGTTCTTC
CASSLYDRVNEQFF
>few|TRBV25-1|TRBJ1-2|TRBD1
TGTGCCAGCAGTGAATCAGGGACAGCGAACTATGGCTACACCTTC
CASSESGTANYGYTF
>.|TRBV18|TRBJ2-7|.
TGTGCCAGCTCACCCACAATTAATCAGGGTTACGAGCAGTACTTC
CASSPTINQGYEQYF
>.|TRBV28|TRBJ2-3|.
TGTGCCAGCAGTTTGGGGTTAAGGGTCGGGACAGATACGCAGTATTTT
CASSLGLRVGTDTQYF
>.|TRBV6-1|TRBJ1-2|.
TGTGCCAGCAGTGAATATTGGGGATTTGGCTATGGCTACACCTTC
CASSEYWGFGYGYTF
>few|TRBV10-3|TRBJ1-5|.
TGTGCCATCAGTGAGGGGGGGCTAAACAATCAGCCCCAGCATTTT
CAISEGGLNNQPQHF
>.|TRBV6-6|TRBJ2-7|.
TGTGCCAGCAGTTTCCCCGGACCCGGGGTGTACGAGCAGTACTTC
CASSFPGPGVYEQYF
>.|TRBV4-2|TRBJ2-5|TRBD2
TGTGCCGGCAGCCAAACCATTAGCGGGGAGGGTCCGGAGACCCAGTACTTC
CAGSQTISGEGPETQYF
>.|TRBV14|TRBJ1-1|TRBD1
TGTGCCAGCAGCCAAGACTATATAGGACAGGGTCTAGCTTTCTTT
CASSQDYIGQGLAFF
>.|TRBV10-3|TRBJ2-5|TRBD2
TGTGCCATCAGTGGCGGCGGAGCGGGAGGGCCCTTCGAGACCCAGTACTTC
CAISGGGAGGPFETQYF
>.|TRBV5-4|TRBJ1-1|.
TGTGCCAGCAGTCGGGACCCGGGAGGGAGCACTGAAGCTTTCTTT
CASSRDPGGSTEAFF
>.|TRBV10-3|TRBJ2-4|.
TGTGCCATCAGTGAGTCCCCGACTAGGACCATTCAGTACTTC
CAISESPTRTIQYF
>.|TRBV25-1|TRBJ2-3|.
TGTGCCAGCAGTGATCCTCCGGGCCGTGGAGGTACAGATACGCAGTATTTT
CASSDPPGRGGTDTQYF
>.|TRBV5-1|TRBJ2-7|TRBD2
TGCGCCAGCAGCTTGGATTTAGGAGCGGGAGTTGTTTACGAGCAGTACTTC
CASSLDLGAGVVYEQYF
>.|TRBV5-1|TRBJ2-3|.
TGCGCCAGCAGCCGACGACCGGCGGCGGATACGCAGTATTTT
CASSRRPAADTQYF
>.|TRBV11-2|TRBJ2-1|.
TGTGCCAGCAGCCCCCGCCCTGACAGCTCCTACAATGAGCAGTTCTTC
CASSPRPDSSYNEQFF
>.|TRBV10-2|TRBJ2-7|.
TGCGCCAGCAGTGTCCGACGTTTCTACGAGCAGTACTTC
CASSVRRFYEQYF
>.|TRBV5-1|TRBJ2-5|TRBD2
TGCGCCAGCAGCTTGCCGGGAGGAGGTGGAGAGACCCAGTACTTC
CASSLPGGGGETQYF
>.|TRBV16|TRBJ2-7|TRBD1
TGTGCCAGCAGCCCGGGTGGGACAGGGGGCTACGAGCAGTACTTC
CASSPGGTGGYEQYF
>.|TRBV25-1|TRBJ2-7|TRBD1
TGTGCCAGCAGTGCCCGACCGGGACAGGTTCCGTACTTC
CASSARPGQVPYF
>.|TRBV19|TRBJ2-4|TRBD2
TGTGCCAGTAGTATCACGGGGGGAAACATTCAGTACTTC
CASSITGGNIQYF
>once|TRBV6-5|TRBJ1-3|.
TGTGCCAGCAGCCGCCTTGCTGGAAACACCATATATTTT
CASSRLAGNTIYF
>.|TRBV5-4|TRBJ1-3|.
TGTGCCAGCAGCTTGTGGTCAGGGACGGGAAACACCATATATTTT
CASSLWSGTGNTIYF
>.|TRBV5-1|TRBJ1-2|TRBD1
TGCGCCAGCAGCTTGGAGGGGACAGACTATGGCTACACCTTC
CASSLEGTDYGYTF
>.|TRBV25-1|TRBJ2-7|.
TGTGCCAGCAGTGGGGGTGCCCTTTGGGAGCAGTACTTC
CASSGGALWEQYF
>.|TRBV7-3|TRBJ2-1|TRBD2
TGTGCCAGCAGTCGGGGACTAGCGGGAGCCTTTGAGCAGTTCTTC
CASSRGLAGAFEQFF
>once|TRBV7-2|TRBJ2-1|.
TGTGCCAGCAGCTTAAGTGCCCAGCGGAGCTCCTACAATGAGCAGTTCTTC
CASSLSAQRSSYNEQFF
>.|TRBV27|TRBJ2-6|.
TGTGCCAGCAGTTTATGGTCTGGGGCCAACGTCCTGACTTTC
CASSLWSGANVLTF
>.|TRBV7-2|TRBJ2-6|.
TGTGCCAGCAGCTTACAGGGGCCTGGGGCCAACGTCCTGACTTTC
CASSLQGPGANVLTF
>.|TRBV11-2|TRBJ1-4|TRBD1
TGTGCCAGCAGCCCGAGGACAGGCGACCCGTCAACTAATGAAAAACTGTTTTTT
CASSPRTGDPSTNEKLFF
>.|TRBV28|TRBJ2-7|TRBD2
TGTGCCAGCAGCAAACCCCGGGCTAGCGGGAGCTCCTACGAGCAGTACTTC
CASSKPRASGSSYEQYF
>.|TRBV28|TRBJ2-7|.
TGTGCCAGCAGTTTCCGGGGCAGCTCCTACGAGCAGTACTTC
CASSFRGSSYEQYF
>.|TRBV19|TRBJ2-4|.
TGTGCCAGTGGGCAGGGGTTTTCCTTAGCCAAAAACATTCAGTACTTC
CASGQGFSLAKNIQYF
>.|TRBV5-4|TRBJ2-1|TRBD2
TGTGCCAGCAGCCCCGGGGGCGCGGGAGGGTACAATGAGCAGTTCTTC
CASSPGGAGGYNEQFF
>.|TRBV7-2|TRBJ1-4|.
TGTGCCAGCAGCCCATCAAGGGGAAATGGCGAAAAACTGTTTTTT
CASSPSRGNGEKLFF
>.|TRBV5-1|TRBJ1-1|TRBD1
TGCGCCAGCAGCCCGAGCGGGACAGGGGGGACTGAAGCTTTCTTT
CASSPSGTGGTEAFF
>.|TRBV2|TRBJ2-7|.
TGTGCCAGCAGTGATGACTCTGAGCAGTACTTC
CASSDDSEQYF
>.|TRBV28|TRBJ1-3|.
TGTGCCATCGAGTCTGGAAACACCATATATTTT
CAIESGNTIYF
>.|TRBV9|TRBJ2-1|.
TGTGCCAGCAGCGTAGCCAGGGGGGAATACAATGAGCAGTTCTTC
CASSVARGEYNEQFF
>.|TRBV18|TRBJ1-2|TRBD1
TGTGCCAGCTCCCAACAAGGGACAGGGCCCTATGGCTACACCTTC
CASSQQGTGPYGYTF
>.|TRBV11-2|TRBJ2-3|TRBD1
TGTGCCAGCAGCTCAATACAGGGGGCGAGCACAGATACGCAGTATTTT
CASSSIQGASTDTQYF
>.|TRBV2|TRBJ2-7|.
TGTGCCAGCAGAGGGTCGAGCCTGACCTACGAGCAGTACTTC
CASRGSSLTYEQYF
>.|TRBV6-5|TRBJ1-2|TRBD1
TGTGCCAGCAGTTTAAACAGGGGCTTTAGCTATGGCTACACCTTC
CASSLNRGFSYGYTF
>.|TRBV29-1|TRBJ2-1|TRBD2
TGCAGCCTTCGACTAGCGGGAGTCAATGAGCAGTTCTTC
CSLRLAGVNEQFF
>.|TRBV5-1|TRBJ2-5|.
TGCGCCAGCAGCACGACGAGGGTGAAGGAGACCCAGTACTTC
CASSTTRVKETQYF